This TCR beta chain is drawn from a study of shared clonotypes between healthy human individuals. Study results and caveats: Only blood was sampled, and tissue TCR repertoires likely differ from blood ones. As a rule, naive subsets had a larger estimated richness than memory subsets. Some naive CD4 clonotypes, 4.5% to 5.5%, turned up in common across four donors.

Germline loops: CDR1 SGHTA, CDR2 FQGTGA. CDR3 size: 15 residues. Trimming stripped 0 bases from V and 2 bases from J, with 9 bases between. Repertoires were generated with immunoSEQ multiplex PCR, while TCRdb's copy carries only in-frame clones and drops some. Here the sample spans some 2,100,000 clones, almost 96% being singletons. As to this clone: The antigen is not known.

The TCR was taken from a man aged 18 to 35 in good health. The sequencing sample was made of naive CD4+ T cells sorted from blood. This sample's subset: CD45RA+ positively selected. The chain has TRBV7-3 and TRBJ2-3, with D perhaps TRBD2 (5 bases). Here the CDR3 DNA reads TGTGCCAGCAGCTTAACTCCCGGGGACACAGATACGCAGTATTTT. Translating it yields CASSLTPGDTDTQYF.